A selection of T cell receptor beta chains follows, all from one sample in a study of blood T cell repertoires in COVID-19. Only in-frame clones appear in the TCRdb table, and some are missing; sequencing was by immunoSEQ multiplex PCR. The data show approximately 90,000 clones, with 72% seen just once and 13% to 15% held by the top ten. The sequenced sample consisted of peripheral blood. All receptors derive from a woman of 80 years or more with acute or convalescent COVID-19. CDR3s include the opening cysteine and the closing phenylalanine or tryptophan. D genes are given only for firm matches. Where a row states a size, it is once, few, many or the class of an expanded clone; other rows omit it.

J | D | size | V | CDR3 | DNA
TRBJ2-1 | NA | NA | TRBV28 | CASRLMGRPHLNEQFF | TGTGCCAGCAGACTTATGGGGAGGCCACATTTGAATGAGCAGTTCTTC
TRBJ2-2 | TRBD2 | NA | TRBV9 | CASSVAGGPTGELFF | TGTGCCAGCAGCGTAGCGGGGGGGCCCACCGGGGAGCTGTTTTTT
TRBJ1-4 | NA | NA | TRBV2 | CATGGTGEKLFF | TGTGCCACCGGGGGAACCGGCGAAAAACTGTTTTTT
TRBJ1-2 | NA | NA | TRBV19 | CASSQPGTGSYGYTF | TGTGCCAGTAGCCAGCCGGGTACAGGGTCTTATGGCTACACCTTC
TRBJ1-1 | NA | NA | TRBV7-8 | CASSWRYGSEAFF | TGTGCCAGCAGCTGGAGATACGGATCTGAAGCTTTCTTT
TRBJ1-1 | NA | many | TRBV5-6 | CASSTQDMVNTEAFF | TGTGCCAGCAGCACCCAGGACATGGTGAACACTGAAGCTTTCTTT
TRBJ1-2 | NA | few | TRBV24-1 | CATSDSDSGYTF | TGTGCCACCAGTGACTCGGACAGTGGCTACACCTTC
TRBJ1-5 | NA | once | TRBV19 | CASSTGAGQLHQPQHF | TGTGCCAGTAGTACCGGCGCGGGGCAGTTACATCAGCCCCAGCATTTT
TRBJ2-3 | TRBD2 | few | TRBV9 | CASSPSGASDTQYF | TGTGCCAGCAGCCCTAGCGGTGCCTCAGATACGCAGTATTTT
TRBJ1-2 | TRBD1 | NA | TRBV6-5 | CASSTRQGSGYTF | TGTGCCAGCAGTACCAGACAGGGAAGTGGCTACACCTTC
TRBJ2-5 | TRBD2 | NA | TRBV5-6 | CASSLRGGQETQYF | TGTGCCAGCAGCTTGCGGGGGGGCCAAGAGACCCAGTACTTC
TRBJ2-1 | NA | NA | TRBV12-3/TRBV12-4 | CASSSTYYNEQFF | TGTGCCAGCAGTTCGACATACTACAATGAGCAGTTCTTC
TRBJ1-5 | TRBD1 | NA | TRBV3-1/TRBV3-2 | CASSRGQGGGQPQHF | TGTGCCAGCAGCCGGGGACAGGGGGGAGGGCAGCCCCAGCATTTT
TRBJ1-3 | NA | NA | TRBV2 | CASSAPGFRVSSGNTIYF | TGTGCCAGCAGTGCTCCCGGCTTTCGGGTGAGCTCTGGAAACACCATATATTTT
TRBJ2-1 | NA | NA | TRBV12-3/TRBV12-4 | CASSAGSYNEQFF | TGTGCCAGCTCCGCAGGCTCCTACAATGAGCAGTTCTTC
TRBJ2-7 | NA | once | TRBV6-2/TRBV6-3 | CASSSPHGQGIYEQYF | TGTGCCAGCAGTTCCCCCCACGGGCAGGGGATCTACGAGCAGTACTTC
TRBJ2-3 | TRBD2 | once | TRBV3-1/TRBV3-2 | CASSQDILAGGSTDTQYF | TGTGCCAGCAGCCAAGATATACTAGCGGGGGGGAGCACAGATACGCAGTATTTT
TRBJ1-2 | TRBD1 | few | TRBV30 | CAWSVGQGYGYTF | TGTGCCTGGAGTGTGGGACAGGGGTATGGCTACACCTTC
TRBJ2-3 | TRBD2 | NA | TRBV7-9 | CASSTLADLTDTQYF | TGTGCCAGCAGCACCCTAGCGGATCTCACAGATACGCAGTATTTT
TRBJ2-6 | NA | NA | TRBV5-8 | CASSFGQGYYKGANVLTF | TGTGCCAGCAGCTTTGGGCAGGGCTATTATAAGGGGGCCAACGTCCTGACTTTC
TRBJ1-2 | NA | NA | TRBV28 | CAITLGRADGYTF | TGTGCCATCACCCTAGGGAGGGCCGACGGCTACACCTTC
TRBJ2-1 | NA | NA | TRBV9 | CASSVSGVSSYNEQFF | TGTGCCAGCAGCGTTTCTGGAGTAAGCTCCTACAATGAGCAGTTCTTC
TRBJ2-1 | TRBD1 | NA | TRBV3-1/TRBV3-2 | CASQNRGFWSNEQFF | TGTGCCAGCCAGAACAGGGGATTTTGGTCCAATGAGCAGTTCTTC
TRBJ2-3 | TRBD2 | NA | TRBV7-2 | CASSVSGGAGGDTQYF | TGTGCCAGCAGCGTTAGCGGGGGGGCCGGGGGAGATACGCAGTATTTT
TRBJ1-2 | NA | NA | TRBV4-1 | CASYYIGVGYTF | TGCGCCAGCTACTATATAGGCGTGGGCTACACCTTC
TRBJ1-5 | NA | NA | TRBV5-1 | CASSLEGGWQPQHF | TGCGCCAGCAGCTTGGAGGGAGGGTGGCAGCCCCAGCATTTT
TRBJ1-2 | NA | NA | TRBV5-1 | CASSSPGNYGYTF | TGCGCCAGCAGCTCCCCCGGGAACTATGGCTACACCTTC
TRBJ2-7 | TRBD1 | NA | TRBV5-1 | CASSPDRAPSYEQYF | TGCGCCAGCAGCCCCGACAGGGCGCCTTCCTACGAGCAGTACTTC
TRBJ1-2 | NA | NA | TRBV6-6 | CASSPGGANYGYTF | TGTGCCAGCAGTCCCGGCGGGGCTAACTATGGCTACACCTTC
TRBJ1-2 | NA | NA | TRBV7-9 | CASSLGSNNYGYTF | TGTGCCAGCAGCTTAGGAAGCAACAACTATGGCTACACCTTC
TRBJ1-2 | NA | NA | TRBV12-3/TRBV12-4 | CASSPGHFPGTF | TGTGCCAGCAGTCCTGGACACTTTCCGGGCACCTTC
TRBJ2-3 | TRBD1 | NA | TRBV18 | CASSPTGQGVTDTQYF | TGTGCCAGCTCACCTACGGGACAGGGTGTTACAGATACGCAGTATTTT
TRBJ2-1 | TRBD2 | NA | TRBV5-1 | CASSWRTSGGLDYNEQFF | TGCGCCAGCAGCTGGAGGACTAGCGGGGGCCTCGACTACAATGAGCAGTTCTTC
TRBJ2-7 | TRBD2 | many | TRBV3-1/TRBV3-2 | CASKPRRGKVYEQYF | TGTGCCAGCAAGCCCCGGCGGGGGAAAGTCTACGAGCAGTACTTC
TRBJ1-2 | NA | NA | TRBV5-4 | CASSQEGWYGYTF | TGTGCCAGCAGCCAGGAGGGGTGGTATGGCTACACCTTC
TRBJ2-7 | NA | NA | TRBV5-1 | CASSLSAGASYEQYF | TGCGCCAGCAGCTTGTCGGCGGGGGCATCCTACGAGCAGTACTTC
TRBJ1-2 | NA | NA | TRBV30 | CAWSVGAGSGYGYTF | TGTGCCTGGAGTGTAGGGGCAGGGTCAGGCTATGGCTACACCTTC
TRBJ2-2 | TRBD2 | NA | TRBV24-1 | CATSDPTPSGGAGELFF | TGTGCCACCAGTGATCCTACTCCTAGCGGGGGGGCCGGGGAGCTGTTTTTT
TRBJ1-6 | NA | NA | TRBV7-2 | CASSLVSRDSPLHF | TGTGCCAGCAGCTTAGTGTCCAGGGATTCACCCCTCCACTTT
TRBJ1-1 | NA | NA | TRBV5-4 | CASSRHGGLTQLSTEAFF | TGTGCCAGCAGCCGGCACGGGGGGCTGACCCAACTCTCCACTGAAGCTTTCTTT
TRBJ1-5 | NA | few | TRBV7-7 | CASSPRQSHQPQHF | TGTGCTAGCAGCCCGAGACAGTCACATCAGCCCCAGCATTTT
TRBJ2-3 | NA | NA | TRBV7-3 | CASSAGPTDTQYF | TGTGCCAGCAGTGCAGGGCCCACAGATACGCAGTATTTT
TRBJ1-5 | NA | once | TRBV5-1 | CASSSLGMPRGSNQPQHF | TGCGCCAGCAGCAGCTTAGGTATGCCCCGAGGGTCGAATCAGCCCCAGCATTTT
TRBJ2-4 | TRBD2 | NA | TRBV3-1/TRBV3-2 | CASSLSGVAKNIQYF | TGTGCCAGCAGCCTCAGCGGGGTAGCCAAAAACATTCAGTACTTC
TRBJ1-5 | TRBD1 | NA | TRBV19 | CASSILRGQNNQPQHF | TGTGCCAGTAGTATATTAAGGGGACAGAACAATCAGCCCCAGCATTTT
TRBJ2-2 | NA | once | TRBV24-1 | CATSGRGTGELFF | TGTGCCACCAGTGGAAGGGGCACCGGGGAGCTGTTTTTT
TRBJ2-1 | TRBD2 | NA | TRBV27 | CASSPMTSGGLYNEQFF | TGTGCCAGCAGTCCGATGACTAGCGGGGGCCTCTACAATGAGCAGTTCTTC
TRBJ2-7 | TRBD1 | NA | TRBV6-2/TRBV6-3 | CASSFEKGTGKVKQYF | TGTGCCAGCAGTTTCGAAAAGGGGACAGGGAAGGTAAAGCAGTACTTC
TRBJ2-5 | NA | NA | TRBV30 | CAWSELVETQYF | TGTGCCTGGAGTGAATTAGTGGAGACCCAGTACTTC
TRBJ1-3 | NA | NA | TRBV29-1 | CSGNGLKRNTIYF | TGCAGCGGGAATGGGCTAAAGCGAAACACCATATATTTT
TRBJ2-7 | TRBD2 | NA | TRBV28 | CASSLSGGVGEQYF | TGTGCCAGCAGTCTTAGCGGGGGGGTAGGGGAGCAGTACTTC
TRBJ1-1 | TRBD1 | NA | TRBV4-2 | CASSQDSSGQVGNTEAFF | TGTGCCAGCAGCCAAGATTCCAGCGGACAGGTCGGAAACACTGAAGCTTTCTTT
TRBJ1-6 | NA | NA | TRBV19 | CASSIQGGYSPLHF | TGTGCCAGTAGTATACAGGGCGGATATTCACCCCTCCACTTT
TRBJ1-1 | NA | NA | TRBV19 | CASSPGTFLNTEAFF | TGTGCCAGTAGTCCAGGGACATTCCTGAACACTGAAGCTTTCTTT
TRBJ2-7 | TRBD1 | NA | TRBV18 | CASSRGQGAGEQYF | TGTGCCAGCTCACGGGGCCAGGGGGCGGGCGAGCAGTACTTC
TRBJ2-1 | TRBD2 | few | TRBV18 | CASSPSGGSNNEQFF | TGTGCCAGCTCACCTAGCGGGGGGTCCAACAATGAGCAGTTCTTC